A single sample is the source of the 10 T cell receptor beta chains below, sequenced in a study of CD8 T cells in ankylosing spondylitis. Whole-study results and caveats: Within ankylosing spondylitis blood, a TCR beta motif made up of several highly homologous variants appeared to be characteristic.

Their specific antigens are unknown. TCRdb passed the 5' RACE reads through MiXCR, listing each CDR3 protein once. The table shows 500,000 to 650,000 distinct CDR3 sequences, with approximately 5% occurring only once. Sequencing was carried out using blood, either unsorted or a sorted T cell fraction (not recorded which). These receptors originate from a male donor with ankylosing spondylitis.

This clonotype appeared many times. The rearrangement joins TRBV20-1 to TRBJ1-6; D is uncertain. Germline V gene sequence: CDR1 DFQATT, CDR2 SNEGSKA (reference sequence). The length of the CDR3 is 14 residues. Trimming shortened V by 6 bases and J by 8 bases, and 17 bases separated the two germline ends. Here the CDR3 DNA reads TGCAGTGCCCGAGGGAGAAACGTCGATTCACCCCTCCACTTT. This encodes CSARGRNVDSPLHF.

This clonotype appeared many times. The V call is TRBV28, the J call TRBJ1-2; 10 bases agree with TRBD1. This CDR3 has 13 residues. Per the germline V gene, CDR1 is MDHEN and CDR2 is SYDVKM. V was pared by 7 bases and J by 5 bases, with 4 bases of the junction left unmatched. The CDR3 region has the DNA TGTGCCAGCACCTCGGGACAGGGGTATGGCTACACCTTC. This translates into CASTSGQGYGYTF.

This chain uses TRBV5-1 with TRBJ2-1, with TRBD1 identical over 9 bases. This CDR3 has 12 amino acids. CDR1 SGHRS and CDR2 YFSETQ come from the germline V gene. With 4 bases clipped from V and 9 bases from J, the junction kept 2 bases outside the gene matches. The CDR3 here is CASSQQGAEQFF. CDR3 DNA: TGCGCCAGCAGCCAACAGGGGGCTGAGCAGTTCTTC.

This clonotype was seen at least ten times. The J gene is TRBJ2-7, the V gene TRBV5-1, with D perhaps TRBD1 (5 bases). Germline assignment: CDR1 SGHRS and CDR2 YFSETQ. Trimming took 0 bases from V and 6 from J, leaving 10 bases between them. CDR3 length equals 13 residues. CDR3: CASSLVITGEQYF. Here the CDR3 DNA reads TGCGCCAGCAGCTTGGTAATTACAGGCGAGCAGTACTTC.

This clonotype was picked up a small number of times. DNA for the CDR3: TGTGCCAGCAGTGGACAGTCTAGGGCCTACGAGCAGTACTTC. Protein product: CASSGQSRAYEQYF. This chain links TRBV2 with TRBJ2-7; maybe TRBD1 (5 bases). Germline CDR1 SNHLY, CDR2 FYNNEI. The CDR3 loop spans 14 amino acids. V was shortened by 4 bases and J by 2 bases, with 12 bases between the two germline ends.

In its sample, this clonotype was seen many times. The chain joins TRBV5-5 to TRBJ1-1; D ambiguous. The germline gives CDR1 SGHKS, CDR2 YYEKEE (reference sequence). The CDR3 contains 14 residues. V was clipped by 2 bases and J by 4 bases, with 12 bases between them. The CDR3 is CASSFFGVATEAFF. As DNA, the CDR3 is TGTGCCAGCAGCTTTTTCGGGGTTGCCACTGAAGCTTTCTTT.

This clonotype has a count of ten or more. This chain links TRBV7-8 with TRBJ2-7, with D possibly called TRBD1 or TRBD2 (5 bases each). The CDR3 sequence is 13 residues long. With 5 bases removed from V and 2 bases from J, the gap between germline ends came to 10 bases. The germline V gene has CDR1 SGHVS and CDR2 FQNEAQ. The CDR3 region is CASSVRETYEQYF. CDR3 sequence (DNA): TGTGCCAGCAGCGTCAGGGAGACCTACGAGCAGTACTTC. Full variable domain (rest looked up from reference TRBV7-8 and TRBJ2-7): GAGVSQSPRYKVAKRGQDVALRCDPISGHVSLFWYQQALGQGPEFLTYFQNEAQLDKSGLPSDRFFAERPEGSVSTLKIQRTQQEDSAVYLCASSVRETYEQYFGPGTRLTVT.

This clonotype showed up many times. This chain joins TRBV4-1 and TRBJ2-3; no definite D call. The CDR3 has 16 amino acids. V lost 2 bases and J lost 1, with 13 bases in between. Germline V gene lookup returns CDR1 MGHRA and CDR2 YSYEKL. The CDR3 here is CASSQTPGPRTDTQYF. CDR3 DNA sequence: TGCGCCAGCAGCCAAACACCAGGACCTCGCACAGATACGCAGTATTTT.

This clonotype was counted many times. The chain joins TRBV6-2 or TRBV6-3 to TRBJ2-5, with TRBD1 matching 9 bases. The CDR3 extends over 13 amino acids. V lost 4 bases, J lost 4 bases, and 1 base stayed unmatched. Germline V CDR1 and CDR2: MNHEY, SVGEGT. CDR3 region: CASSLQGAETQYF. In DNA, the CDR3 is TGTGCCAGCAGTTTACAGGGGGCAGAGACCCAGTACTTC.

This clonotype was counted only a few times. The gene calls are TRBV4-1 and TRBJ2-7; unclear D gene. This CDR3 has 13 amino acids. The V gene's germline CDR1 is MGHRA and CDR2 YSYEKL. V was trimmed by 4 bases and J by 3 bases, leaving 10 bases between them. CDR3 residues: CASSPEWGYEQYF. The DNA for the CDR3 is TGCGCCAGCAGCCCCGAATGGGGCTACGAGCAGTACTTC.